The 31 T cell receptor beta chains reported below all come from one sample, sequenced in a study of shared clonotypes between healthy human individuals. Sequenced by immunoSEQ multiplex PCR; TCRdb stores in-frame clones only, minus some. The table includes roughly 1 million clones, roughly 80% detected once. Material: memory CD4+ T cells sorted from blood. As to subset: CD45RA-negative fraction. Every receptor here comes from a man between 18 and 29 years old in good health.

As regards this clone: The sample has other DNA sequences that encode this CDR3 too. CDR3 protein: CASSGQGFSNQPQHF. The CDR3 bases are TGTGCCAGCAGTGGACAGGGATTCAGCAATCAGCCCCAGCATTTT. V is TRBV2 and J is TRBJ1-5; 7 nucleotides line up with TRBD1. Per the germline V gene, CDR1 is SNHLY and CDR2 is FYNNEI. Germline trimming cut 4 bases from V and 1 base from J; bases unmatched to any gene: 4. The CDR3 has 15 amino acids.

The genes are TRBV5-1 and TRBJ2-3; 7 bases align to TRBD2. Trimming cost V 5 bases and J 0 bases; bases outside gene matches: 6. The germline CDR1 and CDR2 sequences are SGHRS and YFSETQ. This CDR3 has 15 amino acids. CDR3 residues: CASSPSGISTDTQYF. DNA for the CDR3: TGCGCCAGCAGTCCGAGCGGGATTAGCACAGATACGCAGTATTTT. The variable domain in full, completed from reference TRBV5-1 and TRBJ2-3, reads KAGVTQTPRYLIKTRGQQVTLSCSPISGHRSVSWYQQTPGQGLQFLFEYFSETQRNKGNFPGRFSGRQFSNSRSEMNVSTLELGDSALYLCASSPSGISTDTQYFGPGTRLTVL.

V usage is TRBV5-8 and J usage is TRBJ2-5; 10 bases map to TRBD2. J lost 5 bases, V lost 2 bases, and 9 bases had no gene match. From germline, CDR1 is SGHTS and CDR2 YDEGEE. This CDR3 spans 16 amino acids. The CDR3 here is CASSFSASGRRETQYF. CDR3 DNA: TGTGCCAGCAGCTTCTCGGCTAGCGGGAGACGGGAGACCCAGTACTTC.

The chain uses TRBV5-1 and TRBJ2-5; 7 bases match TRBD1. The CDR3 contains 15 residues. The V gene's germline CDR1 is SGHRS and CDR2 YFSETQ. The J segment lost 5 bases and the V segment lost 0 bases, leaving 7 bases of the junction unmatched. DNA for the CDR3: TGCGCCAGCAGCTTGGAAGGGGGCGTTTGGGAGACCCAGTACTTC. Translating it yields CASSLEGGVWETQYF.

In DNA form, the CDR3 reads TGTGCCAGCAGCTATGACATCCCTTCCACCGCAGATACGCAGTATTTT. It translates to CASSYDIPSTADTQYF. The rearrangement links TRBV7-2 to TRBJ2-3; D not resolved. CDR1 and CDR2 (germline): SGHTA, FQGNSA. V was shortened by 4 bases and J by 4 bases, with 18 bases between the two germline ends. The CDR3 covers 16 residues.

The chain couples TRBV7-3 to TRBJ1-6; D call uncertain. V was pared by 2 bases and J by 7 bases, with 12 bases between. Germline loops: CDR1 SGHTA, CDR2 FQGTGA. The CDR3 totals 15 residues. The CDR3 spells CASSLLGIGNSPLHF. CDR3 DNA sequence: TGTGCCAGCAGCTTATTGGGGATCGGAAATTCACCCCTCCACTTT.

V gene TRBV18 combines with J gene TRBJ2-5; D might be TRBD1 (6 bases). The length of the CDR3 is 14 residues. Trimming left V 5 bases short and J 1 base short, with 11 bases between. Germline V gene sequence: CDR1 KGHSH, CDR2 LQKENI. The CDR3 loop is CASSRGQTQETQYF. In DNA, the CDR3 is TGTGCCAGCTCAAGGGGACAAACCCAAGAGACCCAGTACTTC.

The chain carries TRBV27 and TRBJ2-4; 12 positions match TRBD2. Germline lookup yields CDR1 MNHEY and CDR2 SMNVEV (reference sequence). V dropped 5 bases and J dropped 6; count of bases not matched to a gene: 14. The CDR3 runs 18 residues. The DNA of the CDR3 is TGTGCCAGCAGTCGCCATCAGACTAGCGGGGGAGGGGGAAACATTCAGTACTTC. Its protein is CASSRHQTSGGGGNIQYF.

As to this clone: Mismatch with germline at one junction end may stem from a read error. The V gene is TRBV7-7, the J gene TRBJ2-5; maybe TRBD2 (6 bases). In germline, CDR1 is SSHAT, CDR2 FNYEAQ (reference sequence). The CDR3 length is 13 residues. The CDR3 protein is CASSLLAKETQYF. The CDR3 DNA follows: TGTGCTAGCAGCTTACTAGCCAAGGAGACCCAGTACTTC.

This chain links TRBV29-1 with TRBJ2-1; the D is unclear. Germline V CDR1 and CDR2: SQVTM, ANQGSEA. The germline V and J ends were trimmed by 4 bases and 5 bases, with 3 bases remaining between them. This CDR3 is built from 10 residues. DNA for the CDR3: TGCAGCGTTGGGGACAATGAGCAGTTCTTC. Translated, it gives CSVGDNEQFF.

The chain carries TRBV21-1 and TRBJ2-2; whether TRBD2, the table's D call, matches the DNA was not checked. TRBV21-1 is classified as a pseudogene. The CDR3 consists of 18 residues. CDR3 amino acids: CASSRTSGRANRTGELFF. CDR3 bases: TGTGCCAGCAGCAGGACTAGCGGGAGGGCGAATCGGACCGGGGAGCTGTTTTTT.

The CDR3 loop is CASSLAGESDTQYF. The CDR3 DNA follows: TGTGCCAGCAGTCTAGCGGGAGAGTCGGATACGCAGTATTTT. The gene calls are TRBV6-1 and TRBJ2-3; 10 bases fit TRBD2. V lost 5 bases, J lost 6 bases, and 5 bases stayed unmatched. Germline lookup yields CDR1 MNHNS and CDR2 SASEGT. The CDR3 is 14 amino acids.

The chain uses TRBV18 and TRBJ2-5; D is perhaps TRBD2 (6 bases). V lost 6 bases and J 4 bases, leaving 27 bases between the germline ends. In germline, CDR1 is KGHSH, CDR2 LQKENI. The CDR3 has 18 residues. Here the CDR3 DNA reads TGTGCCAGCTCTAGGCCTTCGACTAGAGTTTCGGTACGAGAGACCCAGTACTTC. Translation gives CASSRPSTRVSVRETQYF.

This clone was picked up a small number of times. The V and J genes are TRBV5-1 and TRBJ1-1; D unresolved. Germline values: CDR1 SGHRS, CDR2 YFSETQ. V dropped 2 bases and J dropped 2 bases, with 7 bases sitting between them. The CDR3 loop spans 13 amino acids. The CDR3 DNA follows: TGCGCCAGCAGCTTTGTCCCCAACACTGAAGCTTTCTTT. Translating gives CASSFVPNTEAFF. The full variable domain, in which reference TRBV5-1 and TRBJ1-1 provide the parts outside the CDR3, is KAGVTQTPRYLIKTRGQQVTLSCSPISGHRSVSWYQQTPGQGLQFLFEYFSETQRNKGNFPGRFSGRQFSNSRSEMNVSTLELGDSALYLCASSFVPNTEAFFGQGTRLTVV.

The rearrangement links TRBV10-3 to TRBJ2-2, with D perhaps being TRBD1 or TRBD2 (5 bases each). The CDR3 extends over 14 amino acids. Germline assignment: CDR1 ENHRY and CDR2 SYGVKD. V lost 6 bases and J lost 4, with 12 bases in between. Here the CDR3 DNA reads TGTGCCATCAGCCGGGACCCCCTCACCGGGGAGCTGTTTTTT. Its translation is CAISRDPLTGELFF.

The CDR3 DNA reads TGTGCCAGCGGAATTTTCCGGGTTAGGTCCACTGAAGCTTTCTTT. It encodes CASGIFRVRSTEAFF. This rearrangement joins TRBV28 to TRBJ1-1; D is ambiguous. Germline assignment: CDR1 MDHEN and CDR2 SYDVKM. CDR3 length: 15 amino acids. V was cut by 8 bases and J by 4 bases, with 20 bases left in between.

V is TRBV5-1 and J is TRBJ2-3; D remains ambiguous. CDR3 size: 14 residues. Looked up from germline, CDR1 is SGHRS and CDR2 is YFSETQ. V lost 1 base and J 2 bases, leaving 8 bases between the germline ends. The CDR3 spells CASSLLGFTDTQYF. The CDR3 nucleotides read TGCGCCAGCAGCTTGCTAGGGTTCACAGATACGCAGTATTTT.

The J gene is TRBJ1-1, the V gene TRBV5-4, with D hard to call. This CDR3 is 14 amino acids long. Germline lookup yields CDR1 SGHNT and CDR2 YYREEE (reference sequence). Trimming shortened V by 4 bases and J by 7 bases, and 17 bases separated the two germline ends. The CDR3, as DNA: TGTGCCAGCAGCCCCGAGGCGCAGCTATATGAAGCTTTCTTT. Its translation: CASSPEAQLYEAFF.

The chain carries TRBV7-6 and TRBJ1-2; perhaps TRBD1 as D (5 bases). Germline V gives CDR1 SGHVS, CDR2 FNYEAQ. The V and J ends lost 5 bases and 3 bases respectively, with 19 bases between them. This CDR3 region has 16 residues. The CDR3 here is CASSPSGTLLDYGYTF. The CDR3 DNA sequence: TGTGCCAGCAGCCCCTCCGGGACCCTCCTAGACTATGGCTACACCTTC.

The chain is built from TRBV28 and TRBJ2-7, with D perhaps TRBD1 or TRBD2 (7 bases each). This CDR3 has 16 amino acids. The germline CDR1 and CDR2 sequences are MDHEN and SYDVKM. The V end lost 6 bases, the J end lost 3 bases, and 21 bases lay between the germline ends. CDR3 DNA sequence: TGTGCCAGCAGCCCCTGGGGAGGGGGCAGAGGCTACGAGCAGTACTTC. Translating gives CASSPWGGGRGYEQYF.

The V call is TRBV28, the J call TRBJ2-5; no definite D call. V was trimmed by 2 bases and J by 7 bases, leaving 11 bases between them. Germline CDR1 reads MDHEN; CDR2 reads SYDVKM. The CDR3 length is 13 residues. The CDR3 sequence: CASSLVGIGTQYF. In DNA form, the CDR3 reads TGTGCCAGCAGTTTAGTCGGCATAGGGACCCAGTACTTC.

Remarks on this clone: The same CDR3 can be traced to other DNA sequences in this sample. The CDR3 region is CASSVRQGLSEQYF. The DNA of the CDR3 is TGTGCCAGCAGCGTTCGACAGGGGTTAAGCGAGCAGTACTTC. The rearrangement links TRBV7-2 to TRBJ2-7; 8 positions agree with TRBD1. V lost 5 bases, J lost 6 bases, and 9 bases stayed unmatched. The CDR3 extends over 14 amino acids. Germline CDR1 and CDR2: SGHTA and FQGNSA.

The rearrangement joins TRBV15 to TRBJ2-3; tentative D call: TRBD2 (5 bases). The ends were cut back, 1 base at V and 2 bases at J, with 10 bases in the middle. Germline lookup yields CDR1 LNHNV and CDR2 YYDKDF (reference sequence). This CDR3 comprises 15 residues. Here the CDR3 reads CATSRGGGLTDTQYF. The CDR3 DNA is TGTGCCACCAGCAGAGGTGGCGGACTCACAGATACGCAGTATTTT.

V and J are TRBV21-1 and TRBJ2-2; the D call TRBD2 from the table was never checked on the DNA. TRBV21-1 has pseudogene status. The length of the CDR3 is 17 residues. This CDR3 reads CASSNSRGTGNTGELFF. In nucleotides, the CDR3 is TGTGCCAGCAGCAATAGTCGCGGGACTGGGAACACCGGGGAGCTGTTTTTT.

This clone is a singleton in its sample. The CDR3 nucleotides read TGTGCCAGCAGACCCGGGGGGCGAACCCGAGAGACCCAGTACTTC. This translates into CASRPGGRTRETQYF. The chain combines TRBV27 with TRBJ2-5; D might be TRBD2 (7 bases). CDR1 is MNHEY, CDR2 SMNVEV, per germline (reference sequence). V was shortened by 6 bases and J by 4 bases, with 18 bases between the two germline ends. This CDR3 region has 15 residues.

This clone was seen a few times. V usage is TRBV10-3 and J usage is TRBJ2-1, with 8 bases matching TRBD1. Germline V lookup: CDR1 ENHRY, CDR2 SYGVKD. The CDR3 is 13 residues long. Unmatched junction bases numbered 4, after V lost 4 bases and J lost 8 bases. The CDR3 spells CAISGTGGDEQFF. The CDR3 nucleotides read TGTGCCATCAGTGGCACAGGGGGAGATGAGCAGTTCTTC.

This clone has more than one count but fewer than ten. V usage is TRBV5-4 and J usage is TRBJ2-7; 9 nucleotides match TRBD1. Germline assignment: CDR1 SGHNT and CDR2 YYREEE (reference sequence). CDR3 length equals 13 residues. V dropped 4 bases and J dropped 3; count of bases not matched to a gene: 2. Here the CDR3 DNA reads TGTGCCAGCAGCGCGGGACAGGGCTACGAGCAGTACTTC. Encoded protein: CASSAGQGYEQYF.

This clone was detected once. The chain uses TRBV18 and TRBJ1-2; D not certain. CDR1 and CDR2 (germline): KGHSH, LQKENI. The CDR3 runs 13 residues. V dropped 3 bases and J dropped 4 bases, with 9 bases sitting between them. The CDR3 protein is CASSPAETYGYTF. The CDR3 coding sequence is TGTGCCAGCTCACCGGCAGAAACCTATGGCTACACCTTC.

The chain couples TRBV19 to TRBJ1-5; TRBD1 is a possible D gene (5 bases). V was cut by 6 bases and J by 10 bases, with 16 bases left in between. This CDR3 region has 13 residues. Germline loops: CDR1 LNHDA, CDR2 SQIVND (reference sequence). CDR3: CASRGTALDPQHF. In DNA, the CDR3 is TGTGCCAGTAGGGGGACGGCCCTGGACCCCCAGCATTTT.

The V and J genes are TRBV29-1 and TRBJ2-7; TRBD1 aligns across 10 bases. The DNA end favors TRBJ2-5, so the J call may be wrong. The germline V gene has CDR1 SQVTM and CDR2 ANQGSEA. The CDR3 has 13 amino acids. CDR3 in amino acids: CSASTGGGETQYF. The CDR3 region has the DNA TGCAGCGCCTCGACAGGGGGCGGGGAGACCCAGTACTTC.

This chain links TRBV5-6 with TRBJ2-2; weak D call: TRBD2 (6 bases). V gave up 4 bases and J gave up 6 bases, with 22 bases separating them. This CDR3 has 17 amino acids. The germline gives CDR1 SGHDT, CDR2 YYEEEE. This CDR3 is CASSPRNGGLKAGELFF. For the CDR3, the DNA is TGTGCCAGCAGCCCCCGGAATGGGGGGTTAAAGGCCGGGGAGCTGTTTTTT.